This T cell receptor (beta chain) comes out of a study of T cell changes during pregnancy in multiple sclerosis. Generated by immunoSEQ multiplex PCR, the TCRdb table keeps only in-frame clones and is missing some. The sample has over 55,000 clones, approximately 94% seen once. The CDR3 length is 15 residues. Germline CDR1 reads SQVTM; CDR2 reads ANQGSEA. Trimming pared 0 bases from V and 2 bases from J, leaving 14 bases between. The TCR originated in a female donor with multiple sclerosis, enrolled in a pregnancy study. The material was CD8+ T cells from peripheral blood mononuclear cells, obtained in the third trimester of pregnancy. The chain couples TRBV29-1 to TRBJ2-7, with a possible D match to TRBD2 (5 bases). CDR3 coding DNA: TGCAGCGTTGAAGATCTGGAGGACGGAGCCTACGAGCAGTACTTC. It translates to CSVEDLEDGAYEQYF.